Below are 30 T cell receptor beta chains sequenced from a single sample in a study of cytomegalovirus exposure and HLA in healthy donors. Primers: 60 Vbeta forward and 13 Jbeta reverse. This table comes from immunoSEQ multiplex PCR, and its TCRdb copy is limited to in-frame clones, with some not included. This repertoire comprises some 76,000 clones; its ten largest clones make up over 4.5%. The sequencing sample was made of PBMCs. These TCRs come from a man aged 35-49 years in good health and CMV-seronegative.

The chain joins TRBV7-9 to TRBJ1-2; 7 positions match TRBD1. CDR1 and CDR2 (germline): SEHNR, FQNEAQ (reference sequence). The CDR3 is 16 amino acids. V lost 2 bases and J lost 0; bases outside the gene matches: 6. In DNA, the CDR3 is TGTGCCAGCAGCTTATCCAGGGGGAATTCTAACTATGGCTACACCTTC. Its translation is CASSLSRGNSNYGYTF.

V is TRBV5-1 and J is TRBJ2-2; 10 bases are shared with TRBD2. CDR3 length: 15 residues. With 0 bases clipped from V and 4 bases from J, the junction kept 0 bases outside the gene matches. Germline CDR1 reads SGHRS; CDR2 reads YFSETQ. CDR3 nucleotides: TGCGCCAGCAGCTTGGCTAGCGGGAGCACCGGGGAGCTGTTTTTT. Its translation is CASSLASGSTGELFF. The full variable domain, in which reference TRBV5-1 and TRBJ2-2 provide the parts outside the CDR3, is KAGVTQTPRYLIKTRGQQVTLSCSPISGHRSVSWYQQTPGQGLQFLFEYFSETQRNKGNFPGRFSGRQFSNSRSEMNVSTLELGDSALYLCASSLASGSTGELFFGEGSRLTVL.

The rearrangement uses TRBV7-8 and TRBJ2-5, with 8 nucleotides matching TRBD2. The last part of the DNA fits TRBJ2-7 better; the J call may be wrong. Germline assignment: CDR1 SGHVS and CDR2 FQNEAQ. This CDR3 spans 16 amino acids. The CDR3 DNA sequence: TGTGCCAGCAGCTTAGCGACGGGACTAGTCTTAAGCGAGCAGTACTTC. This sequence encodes CASSLATGLVLSEQYF.

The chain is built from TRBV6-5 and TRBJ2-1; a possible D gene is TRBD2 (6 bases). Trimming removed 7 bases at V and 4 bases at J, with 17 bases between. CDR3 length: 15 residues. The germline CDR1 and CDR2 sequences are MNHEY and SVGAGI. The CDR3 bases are TGTGCCAGCACCCATGGGGGGAGGACATACAATGAGCAGTTCTTC. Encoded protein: CASTHGGRTYNEQFF.

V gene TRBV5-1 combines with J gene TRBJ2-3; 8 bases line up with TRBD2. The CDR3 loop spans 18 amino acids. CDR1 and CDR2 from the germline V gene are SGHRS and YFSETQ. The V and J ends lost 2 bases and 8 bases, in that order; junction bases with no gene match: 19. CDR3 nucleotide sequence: TGCGCCAGCAGCTTCAGTCGGGGGGAGCGGGAGTATTACGGTACGCAGTATTTT. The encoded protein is CASSFSRGEREYYGTQYF.

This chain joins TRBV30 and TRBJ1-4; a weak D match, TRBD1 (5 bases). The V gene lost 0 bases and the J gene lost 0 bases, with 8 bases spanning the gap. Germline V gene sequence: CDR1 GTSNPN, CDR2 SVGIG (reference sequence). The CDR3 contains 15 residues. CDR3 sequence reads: CAWSVRGATNEKLFF. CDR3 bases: TGTGCCTGGAGTGTACGGGGGGCAACTAATGAAAAACTGTTTTTT.

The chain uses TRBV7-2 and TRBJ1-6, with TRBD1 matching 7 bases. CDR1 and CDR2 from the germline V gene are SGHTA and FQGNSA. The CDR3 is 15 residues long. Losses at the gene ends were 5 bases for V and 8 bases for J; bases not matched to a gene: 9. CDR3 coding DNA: TGTGCCAGCAGCGCGCAGGGGGACAGAGATTCACCCCTCCACTTT. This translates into CASSAQGDRDSPLHF.

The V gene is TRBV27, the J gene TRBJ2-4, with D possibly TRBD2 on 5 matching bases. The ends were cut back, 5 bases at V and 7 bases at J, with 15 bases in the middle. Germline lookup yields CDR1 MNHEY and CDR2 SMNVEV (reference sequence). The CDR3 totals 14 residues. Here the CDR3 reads CASSQLGSWNIQYF. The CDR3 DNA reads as TGTGCCAGCAGTCAGTTAGGGAGTTGGAACATTCAGTACTTC.

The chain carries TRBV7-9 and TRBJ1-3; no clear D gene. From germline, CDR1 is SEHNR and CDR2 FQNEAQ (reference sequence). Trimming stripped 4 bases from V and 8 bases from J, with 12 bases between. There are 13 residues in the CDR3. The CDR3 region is CASSWTPGDTIYF. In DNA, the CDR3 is TGTGCCAGCAGCTGGACCCCGGGAGACACCATATATTTT.

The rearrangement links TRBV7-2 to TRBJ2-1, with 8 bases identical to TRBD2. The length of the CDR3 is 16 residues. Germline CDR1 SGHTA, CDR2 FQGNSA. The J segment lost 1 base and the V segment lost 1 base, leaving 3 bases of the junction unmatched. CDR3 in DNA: TGTGCCAGCAGCTTAGGGGGCGGGAGGTCCTACAATGAGCAGTTCTTC. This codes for CASSLGGGRSYNEQFF. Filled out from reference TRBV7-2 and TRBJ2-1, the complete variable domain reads GAGVSQSPSNKVTEKGKDVELRCDPISGHTALYWYRQSLGQGLEFLIYFQGNSAPDKSGLPSDRFSAERTGGSVSTLTIQRTQQEDSAVYLCASSLGGGRSYNEQFFGPGTRLTVL.

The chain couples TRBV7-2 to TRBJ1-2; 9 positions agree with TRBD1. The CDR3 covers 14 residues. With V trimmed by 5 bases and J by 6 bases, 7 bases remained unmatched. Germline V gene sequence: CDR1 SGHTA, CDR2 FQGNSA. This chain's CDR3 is CASSRDRESDGYTF. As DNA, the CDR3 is TGTGCCAGCAGCCGGGACAGGGAATCAGATGGCTACACCTTC.

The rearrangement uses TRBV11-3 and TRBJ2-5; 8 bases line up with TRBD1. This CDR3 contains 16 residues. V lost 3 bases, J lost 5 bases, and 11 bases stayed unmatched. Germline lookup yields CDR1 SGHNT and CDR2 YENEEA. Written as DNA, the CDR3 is TGTGCCAGCAGCTTGACAGGGGCCGCCGTCGGGGAGACCCAGTACTTC. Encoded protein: CASSLTGAAVGETQYF.

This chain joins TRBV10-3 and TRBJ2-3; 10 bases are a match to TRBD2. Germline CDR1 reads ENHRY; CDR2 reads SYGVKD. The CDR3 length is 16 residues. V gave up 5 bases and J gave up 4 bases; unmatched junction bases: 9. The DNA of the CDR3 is TGTGCCATCAGTTCCACCCCAGCGGGAGGGGCAGATACGCAGTATTTT. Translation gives CAISSTPAGGADTQYF.

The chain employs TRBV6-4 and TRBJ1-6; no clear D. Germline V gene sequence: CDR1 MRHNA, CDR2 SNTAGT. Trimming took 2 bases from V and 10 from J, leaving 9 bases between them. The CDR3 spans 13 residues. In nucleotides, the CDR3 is TGTGCCAGCAGTGACAGGGAGAGGTCACCCCTCCACTTT. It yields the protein CASSDRERSPLHF.

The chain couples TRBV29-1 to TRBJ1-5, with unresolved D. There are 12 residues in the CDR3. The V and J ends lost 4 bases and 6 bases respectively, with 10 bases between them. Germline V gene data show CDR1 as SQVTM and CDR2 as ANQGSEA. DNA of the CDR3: TGCAGCGTTGGGAGCACCCGTCAGCCCCAGCATTTT. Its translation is CSVGSTRQPQHF.

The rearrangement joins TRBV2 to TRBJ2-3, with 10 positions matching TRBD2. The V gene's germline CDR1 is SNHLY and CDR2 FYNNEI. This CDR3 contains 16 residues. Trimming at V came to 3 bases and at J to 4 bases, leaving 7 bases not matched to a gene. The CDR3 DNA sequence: TGTGCCAGCAGTGAGGCGCCTAGCGGGGGATCAGATACGCAGTATTTT. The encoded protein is CASSEAPSGGSDTQYF.

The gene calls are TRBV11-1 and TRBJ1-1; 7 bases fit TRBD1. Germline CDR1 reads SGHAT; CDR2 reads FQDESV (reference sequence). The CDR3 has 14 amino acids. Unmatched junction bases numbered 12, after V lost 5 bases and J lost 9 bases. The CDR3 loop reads CASSAPGTVIQAFF. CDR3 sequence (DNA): TGTGCCAGCAGCGCTCCCGGGACAGTCATACAAGCTTTCTTT. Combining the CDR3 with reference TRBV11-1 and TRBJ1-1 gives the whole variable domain EAEVAQSPRYKITEKSQAVAFWCDPISGHATLYWYRQILGQGPELLVQFQDESVVDDSQLPKDRFSAERLKGVDSTLKIQPAELGDSAMYLCASSAPGTVIQAFFGQGTRLTVV.

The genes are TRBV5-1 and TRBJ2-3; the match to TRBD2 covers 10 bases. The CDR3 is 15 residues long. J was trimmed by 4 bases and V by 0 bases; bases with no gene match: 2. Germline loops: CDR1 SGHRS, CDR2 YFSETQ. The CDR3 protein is CASSLALAGADTQYF. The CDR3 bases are TGCGCCAGCAGCTTGGCCCTAGCGGGAGCAGATACGCAGTATTTT.

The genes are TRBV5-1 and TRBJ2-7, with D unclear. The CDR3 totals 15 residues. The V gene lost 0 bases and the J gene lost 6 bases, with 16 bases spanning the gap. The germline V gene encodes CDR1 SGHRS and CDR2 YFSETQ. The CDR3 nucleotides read TGCGCCAGCAGCTTGGTGGCAGGCGACACTGGCGAGCAGTACTTC. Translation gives CASSLVAGDTGEQYF.

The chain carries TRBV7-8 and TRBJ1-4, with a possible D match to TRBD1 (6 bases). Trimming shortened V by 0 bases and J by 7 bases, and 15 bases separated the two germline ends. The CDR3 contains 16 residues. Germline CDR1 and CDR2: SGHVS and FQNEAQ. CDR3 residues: CASSLAGGRGGEKLFF. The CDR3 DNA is TGTGCCAGCAGCTTAGCGGGGGGCCGGGGGGGTGAAAAACTGTTTTTT.

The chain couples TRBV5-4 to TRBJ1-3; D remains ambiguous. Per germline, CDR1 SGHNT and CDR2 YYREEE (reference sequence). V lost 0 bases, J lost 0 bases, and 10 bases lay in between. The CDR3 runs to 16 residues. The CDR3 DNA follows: TGTGCCAGCAGCTTGGACAGAGCTATCTCTGGAAACACCATATATTTT. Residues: CASSLDRAISGNTIYF.

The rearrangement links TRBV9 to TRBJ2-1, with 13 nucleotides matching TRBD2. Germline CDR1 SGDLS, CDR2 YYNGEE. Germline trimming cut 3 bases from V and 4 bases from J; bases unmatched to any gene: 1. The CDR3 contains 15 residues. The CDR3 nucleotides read TGTGCCAGCAGCGCACTAGCGGGGGGGTACAATGAGCAGTTCTTC. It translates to CASSALAGGYNEQFF.

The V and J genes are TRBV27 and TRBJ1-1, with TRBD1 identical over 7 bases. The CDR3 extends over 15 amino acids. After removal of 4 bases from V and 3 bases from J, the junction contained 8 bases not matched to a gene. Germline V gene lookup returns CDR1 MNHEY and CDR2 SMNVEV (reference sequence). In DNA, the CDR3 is TGTGCCAGCAGTTCTTCCCACAGGGGTGACACTGAAGCTTTCTTT. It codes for CASSSSHRGDTEAFF.

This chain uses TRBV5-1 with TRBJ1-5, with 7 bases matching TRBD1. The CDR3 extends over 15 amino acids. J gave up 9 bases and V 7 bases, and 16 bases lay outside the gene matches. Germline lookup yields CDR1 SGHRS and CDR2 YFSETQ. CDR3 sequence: CASGWGDREDWPQHF. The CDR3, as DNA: TGCGCCAGCGGGTGGGGAGACAGGGAAGATTGGCCCCAGCATTTT.

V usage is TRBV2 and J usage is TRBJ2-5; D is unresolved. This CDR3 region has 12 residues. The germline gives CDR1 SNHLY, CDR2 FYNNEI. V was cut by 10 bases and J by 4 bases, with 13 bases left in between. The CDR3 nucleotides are TGTGCCAACGCAGAGCGCCGAGAGACCCAGTACTTC. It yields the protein CANAERRETQYF.

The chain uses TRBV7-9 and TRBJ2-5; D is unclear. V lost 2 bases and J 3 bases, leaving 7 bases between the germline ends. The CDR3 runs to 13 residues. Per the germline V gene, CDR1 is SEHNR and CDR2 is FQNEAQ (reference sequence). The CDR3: CASSLTSKETQYF. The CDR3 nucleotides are TGTGCCAGCAGCTTAACTTCCAAAGAGACCCAGTACTTC.

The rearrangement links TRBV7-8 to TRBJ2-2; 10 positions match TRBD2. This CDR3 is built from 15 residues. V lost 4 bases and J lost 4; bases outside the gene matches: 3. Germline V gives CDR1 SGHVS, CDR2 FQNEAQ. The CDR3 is CASSYSSGGTGELFF. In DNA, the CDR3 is TGTGCCAGCAGCTACTCTAGCGGGGGCACCGGGGAGCTGTTTTTT.

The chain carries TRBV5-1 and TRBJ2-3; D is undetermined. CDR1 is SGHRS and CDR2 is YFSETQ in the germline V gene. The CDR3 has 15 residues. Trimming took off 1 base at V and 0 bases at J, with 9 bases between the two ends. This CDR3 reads CASSLSLVSTDTQYF. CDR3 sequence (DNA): TGCGCCAGCAGCTTGAGTCTAGTTAGCACAGATACGCAGTATTTT.

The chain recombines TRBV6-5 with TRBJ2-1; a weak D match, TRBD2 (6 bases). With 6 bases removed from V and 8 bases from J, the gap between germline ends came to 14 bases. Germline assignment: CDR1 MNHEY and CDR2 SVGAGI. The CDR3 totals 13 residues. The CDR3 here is CASSPPGVDEQFF. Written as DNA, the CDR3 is TGTGCCAGCAGCCCCCCGGGAGTAGATGAGCAGTTCTTC.

CDR3 region: CASSLASGRVDTQYF. Written as DNA, the CDR3 is TGTGCCAGCAGCTTGGCTAGCGGGAGAGTAGATACGCAGTATTTT. The rearrangement uses TRBV5-4 and TRBJ2-3; 10 nucleotides match TRBD2. V lost 0 bases, J lost 5 bases, and 3 bases stayed unmatched. CDR3 length equals 15 residues. Germline V gene sequence: CDR1 SGHNT, CDR2 YYREEE (reference sequence).